This T cell receptor (beta chain) derives from a study of cytomegalovirus exposure and HLA in healthy donors (dated 2017 in TCRdb). Background for the entire study: A later analysis indicated that the 95 to 150 validation repertoires were generated on the platform also employed for the roughly 650 repertoires of the first cohort. Along with the roughly 670-subject first cohort, a separate validation cohort of over a hundred different subjects was used. The study aimed to test whether signatures of past pathogen exposure could be identified by cataloging public T cell receptors. To predict cytomegalovirus infection status, the study combined high-throughput TCR immunosequencing, statistical association of individual TCRs with disease status, and machine learning. What the authors observed across the whole study: The authors suggested that the approach could potentially be extended to other disease states and immunological phenotypes. In a later analysis, TCRs clustered in the first cohort were found to also tend to co-occur in the approximately 120 validation repertoires, with 94% of cluster scores above 0. Cytomegalovirus status was reported to be diagnosed by the classifier with high specificity and sensitivity in both the original and validation cohorts. The study listed 170 or so TCR beta chains as associated with cytomegalovirus. In vitro tests confirmed that a few of the cytomegalovirus-associated TCR beta chains recognize cytomegalovirus antigens. Most TCR sequences were seen in very few donors, while some public TCRs were found in many individuals. A later analysis had no HLA typing for the validation cohort, so co-occurrence there was scored across all 110 or so repertoires.

With respect to this clone: This receptor's antigen is unknown. Per-nucleotide qualities are absent, and no much larger clonotype sits a single base away.

The donors belonged to the validation cohort of 90 to 150 subjects, which was separate from the roughly 680-subject first cohort. Via the germline V gene, CDR1 is MNHEY and CDR2 SVGAGI. Trimming removed 0 bases from V and 0 bases from J, leaving 3 bases between the germline ends. Its CDR3 holds 15 amino acids, cysteine through phenylalanine. The read is trimmed to its CDR3 DNA, 45 bases read in frame from base 1. The library relied on the immunoSEQ multiplex PCR assay. Under the source paper's analysis protocol: A statistical classification framework was built to diagnose cytomegalovirus status from the catalog of TCR beta chain sequences. This is the immuneACCESS table as TCRdb keeps it, with only in-frame sequences that have V and J called. A part of the clones is gone; compared with another copy, unresolved V genes explain less than half, and the rest is unexplained. Clone size and V and J calls were adopted from that table, with D and trimming inferred from the DNA. Present in this sample are about 110,000 clones, 88% of which were seen just once. Of the sample, 1.5% to 2% is held by the ten largest clones.

This TCR came from a young woman in good health and CMV-seropositive. The sequenced sample was PBMCs. Recombination connected TRBV6-5 to TRBJ2-6, with the D gene not confidently named. The CDR3 protein is CASSYSGSGANVLTF. The bases read TGTGCCAGCAGTTACTCCGGCTCTGGGGCCAACGTCCTGACTTTC.